This record covers a single T cell receptor (beta chain). This clonotype showed up many times. Its specific antigen is unknown. Base qualities were left out, and no much larger clone turns up one base away. The library was prepared using RT-PCR. Sequenced on an Illumina HiSeq 2500. The public reads were quality trimmed at Q25 with fastp and then assembled into clones with MiXCR by TCRdb, keeping productive beta chains. For every CDR3 protein sequence, its rows merge into one entry that carries the most common genes and DNA. A total of around 580,000 distinct CDR3 sequences appear in this sample, 10% to 15% of them only once. Around 9.6% of the sample lies in the top ten. This sample was included in a study of response to subunit inactivated influenza vaccine (dated by TCRdb to the late 2010s). Study-wide context: Deep quantitative profiling of the T cell receptor repertoire was used in the study to follow responses to a trivalent subunit inactivated influenza vaccine.

Overall results and qualifications from the work: It was suggested by the authors that each seasonal influenza vaccination may recruit only a limited number of new T cells.

CDR1 SGHRS and CDR2 YFSETQ were looked up in the germline V gene. Inclusive of the bounding cysteine and phenylalanine, the CDR3 is 15 residues long. The only DNA kept is the CDR3, 45 bases in frame from the first base. V is shortened by 0 bases, J by 1 base, and the region joining them spans 10 bases. This sequence was found in a man in his fifties who received an inactivated influenza vaccine. Donor details come from another sample of the same person, matched by shared clones. The sequencing used PBMCs from blood, collected on the day of vaccination. The chain was built from TRBV5-1 and TRBJ1-1, and the D gene may be TRBD1, 6 bases matching. The sequenced DNA is TGCGCCAGCAGCTTGGGGGGGCCGGAGAACACTGAAGCTTTCTTT. Its product reads: CASSLGGPENTEAFF. Reference TRBV5-1 and TRBJ1-1 proteins supply the regions before and after the CDR3; the full variable domain is: KAGVTQTPRYLIKTRGQQVTLSCSPISGHRSVSWYQQTPGQGLQFLFEYFSETQRNKGNFPGRFSGRQFSNSRSEMNVSTLELGDSALYLCASSLGGPENTEAFFGQGTRLTVV.